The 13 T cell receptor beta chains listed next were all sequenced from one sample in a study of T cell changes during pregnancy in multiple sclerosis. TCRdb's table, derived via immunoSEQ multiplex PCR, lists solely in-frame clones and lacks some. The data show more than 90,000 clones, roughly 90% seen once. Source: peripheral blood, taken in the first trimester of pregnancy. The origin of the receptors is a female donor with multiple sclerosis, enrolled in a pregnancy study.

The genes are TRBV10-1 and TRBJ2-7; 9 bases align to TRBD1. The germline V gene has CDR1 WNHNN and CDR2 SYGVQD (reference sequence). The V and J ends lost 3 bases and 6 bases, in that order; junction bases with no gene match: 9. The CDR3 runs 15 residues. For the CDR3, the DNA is TGCGCCAGCAGTGACCCCGGGACAGGGATCTCCGAGCAGTACTTC. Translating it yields CASSDPGTGISEQYF.

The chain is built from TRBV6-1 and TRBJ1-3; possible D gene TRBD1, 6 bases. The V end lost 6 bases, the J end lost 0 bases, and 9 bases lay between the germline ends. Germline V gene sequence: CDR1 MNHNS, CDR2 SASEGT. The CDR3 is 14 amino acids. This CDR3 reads CASSTGYSGNTIYF. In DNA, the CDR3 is TGTGCCAGCAGCACAGGGTACTCTGGAAACACCATATATTTT.

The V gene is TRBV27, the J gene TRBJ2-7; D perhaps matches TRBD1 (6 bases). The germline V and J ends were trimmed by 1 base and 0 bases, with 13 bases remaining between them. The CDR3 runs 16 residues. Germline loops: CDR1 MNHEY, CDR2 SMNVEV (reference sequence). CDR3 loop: CASSLYTQGSSYEQYF. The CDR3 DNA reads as TGTGCCAGCAGTTTATACACCCAGGGGAGCTCCTACGAGCAGTACTTC.

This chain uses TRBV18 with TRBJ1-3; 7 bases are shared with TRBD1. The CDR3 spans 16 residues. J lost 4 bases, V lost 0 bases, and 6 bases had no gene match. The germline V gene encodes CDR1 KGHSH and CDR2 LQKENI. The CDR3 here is CASSPPKGAYGNTIYF. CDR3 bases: TGTGCCAGCTCACCACCGAAGGGGGCATACGGAAACACCATATATTTT.

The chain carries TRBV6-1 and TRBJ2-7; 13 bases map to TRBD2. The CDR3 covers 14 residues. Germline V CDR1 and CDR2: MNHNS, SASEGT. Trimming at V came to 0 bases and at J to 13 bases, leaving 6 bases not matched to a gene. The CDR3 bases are TGTGCCAGCAGTGAAGCCTTACTAGCGGGAGGGGTATACTTC. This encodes CASSEALLAGGVYF.

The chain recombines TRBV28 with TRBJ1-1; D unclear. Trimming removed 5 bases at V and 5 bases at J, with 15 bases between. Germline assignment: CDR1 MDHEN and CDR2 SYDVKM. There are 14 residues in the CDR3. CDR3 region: CASSPTGTGTEAFF. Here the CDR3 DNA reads TGTGCCAGCAGTCCTACCGGTACCGGGACTGAAGCTTTCTTT.

Here the CDR3 DNA reads TGTGCCAGCAGCGCCCGCCCTGTGCGGGGTGAGCAGTTCTTC. It yields the protein CASSARPVRGEQFF. The chain uses TRBV9 and TRBJ2-1; D may be TRBD2 (6 bases). The CDR3 has 14 amino acids. Germline V lookup: CDR1 SGDLS, CDR2 YYNGEE. V was trimmed by 3 bases and J by 9 bases, leaving 16 bases between them.

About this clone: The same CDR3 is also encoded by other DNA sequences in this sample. The CDR3, as DNA: TGTGCCAGCTCACCATTGCGGGGGGGGGAGCAGTACTTC. As protein: CASSPLRGGEQYF. The gene calls are TRBV18 and TRBJ2-7; 9 bases match TRBD2. With 2 bases clipped from V and 7 bases from J, the junction kept 3 bases outside the gene matches. CDR3 length equals 13 residues. CDR1 is KGHSH and CDR2 is LQKENI in the germline V gene.

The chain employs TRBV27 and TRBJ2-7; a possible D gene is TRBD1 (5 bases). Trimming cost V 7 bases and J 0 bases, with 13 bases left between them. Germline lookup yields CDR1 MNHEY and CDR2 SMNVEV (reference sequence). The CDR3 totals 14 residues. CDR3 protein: CASIIQVPSYEQYF. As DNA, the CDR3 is TGTGCCAGCATCATACAGGTACCCTCCTACGAGCAGTACTTC.

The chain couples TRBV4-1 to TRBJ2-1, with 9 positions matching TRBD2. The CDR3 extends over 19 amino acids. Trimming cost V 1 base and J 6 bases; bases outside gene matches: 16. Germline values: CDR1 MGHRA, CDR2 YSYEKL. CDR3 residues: CASSQVLAGGESRANEQFF. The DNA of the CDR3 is TGCGCCAGCAGCCAAGTATTGGCGGGAGGGGAGAGTAGGGCCAATGAGCAGTTCTTC.

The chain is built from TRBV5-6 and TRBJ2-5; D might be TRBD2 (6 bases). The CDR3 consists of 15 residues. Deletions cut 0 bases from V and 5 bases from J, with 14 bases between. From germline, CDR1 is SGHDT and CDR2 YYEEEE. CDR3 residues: CASSLDWREPETQYF. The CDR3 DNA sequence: TGTGCCAGCAGCTTGGACTGGCGGGAACCCGAGACCCAGTACTTC. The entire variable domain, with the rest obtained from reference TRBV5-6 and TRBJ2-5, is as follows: DAGVTQSPTHLIKTRGQQVTLRCSPKSGHDTVSWYQQALGQGPQFIFQYYEEEERQRGNFPDRFSGHQFPNYSSELNVNALLLGDSALYLCASSLDWREPETQYFGPGTRLLVL.

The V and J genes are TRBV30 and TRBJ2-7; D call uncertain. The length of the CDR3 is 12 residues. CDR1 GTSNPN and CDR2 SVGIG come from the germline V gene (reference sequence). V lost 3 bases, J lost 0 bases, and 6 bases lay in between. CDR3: CAWSTGSYEQYF. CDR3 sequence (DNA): TGTGCCTGGAGCACCGGCTCCTACGAGCAGTACTTC.

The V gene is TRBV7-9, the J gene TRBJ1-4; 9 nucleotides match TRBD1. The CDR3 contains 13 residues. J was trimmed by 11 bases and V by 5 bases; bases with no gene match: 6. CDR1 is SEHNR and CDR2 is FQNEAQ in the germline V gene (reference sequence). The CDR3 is CASSPGTGKKLFF. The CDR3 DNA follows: TGTGCCAGCAGCCCCGGGACAGGGAAGAAACTGTTTTTT. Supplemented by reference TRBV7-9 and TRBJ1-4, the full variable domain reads DTGVSQNPRHKITKRGQNVTFRCDPISEHNRLYWYRQTLGQGPEFLTYFQNEAQLEKSRLLSDRFSAERPKGSFSTLEIQRTEQGDSAMYLCASSPGTGKKLFFGSGTQLSVL.